The 28 T cell receptor beta chains given below trace back to one sample, sequenced in a study of T cell repertoires in aging, cancer and after chemotherapy. The template was genomic DNA from peripheral blood, not RNA. Rearranged V-D-J TRB sequences were amplified with a mixed TRB-A/B primer pool. TCRdb analysed the multiplex PCR reads with MiXCR anew, one entry per CDR3 protein. The repertoire consists of under 12,000 distinct CDR3 sequences, with 35% to 50% occurring once and the leading ten covering 7% to 9.5%. Sequencing was carried out using blood. These receptors were obtained from a human donor in good health.

The rearrangement uses TRBV6-5 and TRBJ1-5; D gene ambiguous. Trimming stripped 6 bases from V and 2 bases from J, with 17 bases between. Germline-derived CDR1 and CDR2 are MNHEY and SVGAGI. This CDR3 is 16 amino acids long. CDR3 amino acids: CASRLGREEGNQPQHF. In DNA form, the CDR3 reads TGTGCCAGCAGACTAGGGAGGGAAGAAGGCAATCAGCCCCAGCATTTT.

The chain combines TRBV6-1 with TRBJ2-5, with 8 bases matching TRBD1. CDR3 size: 15 residues. Germline V gives CDR1 MNHNS, CDR2 SASEGT. V trimming: 6 bases; J trimming: 6 bases; junction bases outside the gene matches: 12. The CDR3 sequence is CASRSRGRDEKTQYF. CDR3 DNA sequence: TGTGCCAGCAGGTCCAGGGGGCGCGATGAAAAGACCCAGTACTTC.

The V gene is TRBV20-1, the J gene TRBJ2-7; D gene uncertain. The CDR3 spans 9 residues. Germline V CDR1 and CDR2: DFQATT, SNEGSKA (reference sequence). Deletions cut 5 bases from V and 3 bases from J, with 2 bases between. The CDR3 protein is CSAGYEQYF. CDR3 bases: TGCAGTGCTGGCTACGAGCAGTACTTC.

J is TRBJ2-5 and V is TRBV7-3; D is perhaps TRBD2 (5 bases). Germline loops: CDR1 SGHTA, CDR2 FQGTGA. The CDR3 totals 13 residues. The ends were cut back, 5 bases at V and 4 bases at J, with 11 bases in the middle. The chain's CDR3 is CASSRGRIETQYF. DNA of the CDR3: TGTGCCAGCAGCCGAGGGCGGATAGAGACCCAGTACTTC. Full variable domain (remainder filled in from reference TRBV7-3 and TRBJ2-5): GAGVSQTPSNKVTEKGKYVELRCDPISGHTALYWYRQSLGQGPEFLIYFQGTGAADDSGLPNDRFFAVRPEGSVSTLKIQRTERGDSAVYLCASSRGRIETQYFGPGTRLLVL.

The V gene is TRBV5-6, the J gene TRBJ2-7; D is possibly TRBD1 or TRBD2 (5 bases each). Near its end, the DNA agrees better with TRBJ2-1, so the J call may be wrong. The V gene's germline CDR1 is SGHDT and CDR2 YYEEEE. This CDR3 comprises 16 residues. The CDR3 bases are TGTGCCAGCAGCGCCGGGACGGGGAACTCCTACAATGAGCAGTTCTTC. Translation gives CASSAGTGNSYNEQFF.

In this sample, this clonotype turned up a few times. V gene TRBV6-5 combines with J gene TRBJ2-7; tentatively, D is TRBD1 or TRBD2 (5 bases each). The CDR3 runs to 16 residues. Trimming cost V 4 bases and J 1 base, with 17 bases left between them. Germline lookup yields CDR1 MNHEY and CDR2 SVGAGI. The CDR3 bases are TGTGCCAGCAGTTCCCCGGGACGGCTGGGATCCTACGAGCAGTACTTC. It specifies CASSSPGRLGSYEQYF.

The V gene is TRBV6-5, the J gene TRBJ2-7, with 12 bases matching TRBD2. CDR1 is MNHEY, CDR2 SVGAGI, per germline. This CDR3 is 15 amino acids long. Trimming took 10 bases from V and 2 from J; bases not matched to a gene: 9. CDR3 residues: CATRTSGIEAYEQYF. CDR3 coding DNA: TGTGCCACCAGGACTAGCGGGATTGAAGCCTACGAGCAGTACTTC.

The chain couples TRBV19 to TRBJ1-5; TRBD1 is a possible D gene (5 bases). The germline V gene encodes CDR1 LNHDA and CDR2 SQIVND (reference sequence). Trimming shortened V by 6 bases and J by 4 bases, and 22 bases separated the two germline ends. This CDR3 has 17 amino acids. The CDR3: CASRRGPSVGSNQPQHF. The CDR3 nucleotides are TGTGCCAGTAGAAGGGGACCTTCAGTGGGGAGTAATCAGCCCCAGCATTTT. Combining the CDR3 with reference TRBV19 and TRBJ1-5 gives the whole variable domain DGGITQSPKYLFRKEGQNVTLSCEQNLNHDAMYWYRQDPGQGLRLIYYSQIVNDFQKGDIAEGYSVSREKKESFPLTVTSAQKNPTAFYLCASRRGPSVGSNQPQHFGDGTRLSIL.

Only a few counts were recorded for this clonotype. V is TRBV11-3 and J is TRBJ2-7; possibly TRBD1 or TRBD2 for D (6 bases each). The CDR3 length is 15 residues. CDR1 and CDR2 (germline): SGHNT, YENEEA. Deletions cut 5 bases from V and 3 bases from J, with 17 bases between. DNA for the CDR3: TGTGCCAGCAGCCGAACTTCGGGGGCCCTCTACGAGCAGTACTTC. Amino acid sequence: CASSRTSGALYEQYF.

The chain employs TRBV30 and TRBJ2-2, with 13 bases fitting TRBD2. This CDR3 has 20 amino acids. Trimming cost V 3 bases and J 0 bases; bases outside gene matches: 13. Germline CDR1 GTSNPN, CDR2 SVGIG (reference sequence). The CDR3 loop is CAWSVYRGLAGLANTGELFF. The CDR3 coding sequence is TGTGCCTGGAGCGTGTACAGGGGACTAGCGGGACTCGCGAACACCGGGGAGCTGTTTTTT.

This clonotype was seen a few times. V and J are TRBV12-3 or TRBV12-4 and TRBJ1-2; TRBD1 is a possible D gene (6 bases). This CDR3 has 15 amino acids. V was shortened by 6 bases and J by 6 bases, with 20 bases between the two germline ends. CDR3 sequence: CASSPNQGGIDGYTF. As DNA, the CDR3 is TGTGCCAGCAGCCCCAATCAAGGGGGGATAGATGGCTACACCTTC.

The rearrangement uses TRBV11-2 and TRBJ2-2; 7 bases are shared with TRBD2. The CDR3 has 14 residues. After removal of 8 bases from V and 0 bases from J, the junction contained 3 bases not matched to a gene. Germline V lookup: CDR1 SGHAT, CDR2 FQNNGV. CDR3 sequence (DNA): TGTGCCAGCTCACTAGCGCCGAACACCGGGGAGCTGTTTTTT. This codes for CASSLAPNTGELFF.

The chain joins TRBV20-1 to TRBJ2-7, with no clear D. Germline CDR1 is DFQATT and CDR2 is SNEGSKA (reference sequence). This CDR3 region has 12 residues. V lost 3 bases, J lost 2 bases, and 8 bases lay in between. In nucleotides, the CDR3 is TGCAGTGCTAGGAGTGGGGCCTACGAGCAGTACTTC. As protein: CSARSGAYEQYF.

This rearrangement joins TRBV12-3 or TRBV12-4 to TRBJ2-7; D ambiguous. The CDR3 sequence is 11 residues long. Trimming stripped 3 bases from V and 3 bases from J, with 3 bases between. The CDR3 sequence: CASSLDYEQYF. The CDR3 region has the DNA TGTGCCAGCAGTTTGGACTACGAGCAGTACTTC.

This chain joins TRBV7-2 and TRBJ1-2, with 9 bases that match TRBD1. Per germline, CDR1 SGHTA and CDR2 FQGNSA. CDR3 length equals 15 residues. V trimming: 5 bases; J trimming: 3 bases; junction bases outside the gene matches: 7. The CDR3 spells CASSPGQGFYYGYTF. The CDR3 coding sequence is TGTGCCAGCAGCCCGGGACAGGGCTTTTACTATGGCTACACCTTC.

V is TRBV28 and J is TRBJ2-7; a possible D gene is TRBD1 (6 bases). V lost 6 bases to trimming and J lost 4 bases, with 13 bases between them. Germline CDR1 and CDR2: MDHEN and SYDVKM. The length of the CDR3 is 13 residues. CDR3 loop: CASRPTGEYEQYF. The CDR3, as DNA: TGTGCCAGCAGACCGACAGGAGAATACGAGCAGTACTTC.

CDR3 DNA sequence: TGTGCCAGCAGCGACTCGACCGGACAGGGGCTCGCTGAAGCTTTCTTT. It specifies CASSDSTGQGLAEAFF. This chain connects TRBV6-5 to TRBJ1-1; TRBD1 agrees at 9 bases. The germline gives CDR1 MNHEY, CDR2 SVGAGI. CDR3 length: 16 residues. The V and J ends lost 6 bases and 6 bases, in that order; junction bases with no gene match: 14.

A single count supports this clonotype. The CDR3 bases are TGTGCCAGCAGTTACTCCGGAGGCAGCACAGATACGCAGTATTTT. This sequence encodes CASSYSGGSTDTQYF. V is TRBV12-3 or TRBV12-4 and J is TRBJ2-3, with D perhaps TRBD2 (5 bases). This CDR3 comprises 15 residues. With 4 bases removed from V and 0 bases from J, the gap between germline ends came to 11 bases.

The genes are TRBV5-1 and TRBJ2-1, with a weak D call TRBD2 (5 bases). V was trimmed by 2 bases and J by 0 bases, leaving 15 bases between them. Per the germline V gene, CDR1 is SGHRS and CDR2 is YFSETQ. The CDR3 loop spans 17 amino acids. CDR3 nucleotide sequence: TGCGCCAGCAGCTTAGGACTTATAGGAGGCTCCTACAATGAGCAGTTCTTC. Protein sequence: CASSLGLIGGSYNEQFF.

This clonotype was observed a handful of times. V gene TRBV29-1 combines with J gene TRBJ1-4; TRBD1 might be the D (5 bases). Germline V gives CDR1 SQVTM, CDR2 ANQGSEA. CDR3 length equals 13 residues. The V gene lost 0 bases and the J gene lost 8 bases, with 10 bases spanning the gap. This CDR3 reads CSVEDRVAEKLFF. The CDR3 region has the DNA TGCAGCGTTGAAGACAGGGTAGCGGAAAAACTGTTTTTT.

The chain has TRBV5-6 and TRBJ1-6; TRBD1 aligns across 7 bases. J gave up 9 bases and V 4 bases, and 10 bases lay outside the gene matches. The CDR3 contains 15 residues. Germline-derived CDR1 and CDR2 are SGHDT and YYEEEE. CDR3 nucleotides: TGTGCCAGCAGCCGTCCCGGACAGGCCTCTTCACCCCTCCACTTT. Translating it yields CASSRPGQASSPLHF.

This rearrangement joins TRBV7-3 to TRBJ2-3; the D gene is possibly TRBD2 (6 bases). This CDR3 has 16 amino acids. V lost 5 bases to trimming and J lost 5 bases, with 20 bases between them. Germline assignment: CDR1 SGHTA and CDR2 FQGTGA. The CDR3 region has the DNA TGTGCCAGCAGCCCCTTTGTTCGGAGGGCTCGAGATACGCAGTATTTT. It is translated as CASSPFVRRARDTQYF.

The chain's CDR3 is CSVAGDNEQFF. In DNA form, the CDR3 reads TGCAGCGTTGCGGGGGACAATGAGCAGTTCTTC. This chain connects TRBV29-1 to TRBJ2-1; D might be TRBD2 (6 bases). The CDR3 extends over 11 amino acids. V was trimmed by 4 bases and J by 5 bases, leaving 6 bases between them. Germline values: CDR1 SQVTM, CDR2 ANQGSEA.

V is TRBV20-1 and J is TRBJ1-4; 8 bases fit TRBD1. This CDR3 has 16 residues. CDR1 and CDR2 (germline): DFQATT, SNEGSKA (reference sequence). The junction had 9 bases not matched to a gene; V was cut back by 3 bases and J by 3 bases. The CDR3 loop is CSARSQGANANEKLFF. For the CDR3, the DNA is TGCAGTGCTAGGAGTCAGGGGGCGAATGCTAATGAAAAACTGTTTTTT.

The chain recombines TRBV6-5 with TRBJ2-3, with 11 bases that match TRBD2. V was clipped by 5 bases and J by 2 bases; unmatched bases: 6. The CDR3 is 16 residues long. In germline, CDR1 is MNHEY, CDR2 SVGAGI. The CDR3 DNA reads TGTGCCAGCAGTGTTTCTAGCGGGGGGCCCACAGATACGCAGTATTTT. It is translated as CASSVSSGGPTDTQYF.

The rearrangement links TRBV11-1 to TRBJ2-3, with D perhaps matching TRBD2 (6 bases). CDR3 length: 15 residues. V lost 1 base, J lost 2 bases, and 10 bases lay in between. CDR1 is SGHAT and CDR2 is FQDESV in the germline V gene (reference sequence). CDR3 amino acids: CASSLVGGPTDTQYF. The CDR3 nucleotides are TGTGCCAGCAGCTTAGTGGGGGGACCCACAGATACGCAGTATTTT.

The V gene is TRBV6-2 or TRBV6-3, the J gene TRBJ2-7; TRBD2 aligns across 9 bases. The CDR3 has 16 amino acids. Germline V gene sequence: CDR1 MNHEY, CDR2 SVGEGT. V trimming: 6 bases; J trimming: 5 bases; junction bases outside the gene matches: 14. CDR3 amino acids: CASRERTAGGPDEQYF. For the CDR3, the DNA is TGTGCCAGCAGGGAACGCACGGCGGGAGGGCCGGACGAGCAGTACTTC.

V usage is TRBV5-6 and J usage is TRBJ2-5; a possible D gene is TRBD1 (5 bases). The ends were cut back, 4 bases at V and 5 bases at J, with 9 bases in the middle. The CDR3 loop spans 12 amino acids. The germline V gene has CDR1 SGHDT and CDR2 YYEEEE. The CDR3 loop is CASSKGLETQYF. CDR3 DNA sequence: TGTGCCAGCAGCAAGGGGTTGGAGACCCAGTACTTC.